These T cell receptor beta chains were read from a single sample in a study of blood T cell repertoires in COVID-19. Profiling relied on immunoSEQ multiplex PCR, and the TCRdb table lists in-frame clones only, not all of them. The sample holds about 140,000 clones, 85% to 90% seen once. The sequenced material came from peripheral blood. These TCRs come from a woman aged 60-70 years with acute or convalescent COVID-19. CDR3s include the opening cysteine and the closing phenylalanine or tryptophan. Fields, in order: clone size, J gene, V gene, D gene, CDR3 DNA, CDR3 protein. D genes are given only for firm matches. Clone size is stated in some rows and not others, as once, few, many or a class when expanded.

clone size: NA; J gene: TRBJ2-7; V gene: TRBV12-5; D gene: TRBD1; CDR3 DNA: TGTGCTAGTGGTTTCGACAGGGGTACCTACGAGCAGTACTTC; CDR3 protein: CASGFDRGTYEQYF
clone size: NA; J gene: TRBJ1-4; V gene: TRBV30; D gene: TRBD1; CDR3 DNA: TGTGCCGGCCTGACAGGGGGCAATGAAAAACTGTTTTTT; CDR3 protein: CAGLTGGNEKLFF
clone size: NA; J gene: TRBJ2-7; V gene: TRBV27; D gene: TRBD1; CDR3 DNA: TGTGCCAGCAGTTTACCGCCAGCAGGGGGCTTCAACGAGCAGTACTTC; CDR3 protein: CASSLPPAGGFNEQYF
clone size: NA; J gene: TRBJ2-3; V gene: TRBV3-1/TRBV3-2; D gene: NA; CDR3 DNA: TGTGCCGTACCAGCAGCCAAGATAAGATGGATAGCGGCCACGCAGTATTTT; CDR3 protein: CAVPAAKIRWIAATQYF
clone size: once; J gene: TRBJ2-1; V gene: TRBV5-8; D gene: NA; CDR3 DNA: TGTGCCAGCAGCTTAGGACAGAGCTCCTACAATGAGCAGTTCTTC; CDR3 protein: CASSLGQSSYNEQFF
clone size: NA; J gene: TRBJ1-2; V gene: TRBV4-3; D gene: NA; CDR3 DNA: TGCGCCAGCAGCCAAGATATTCGCGGCACTGCCATTAACTATGGCTACACCTTC; CDR3 protein: CASSQDIRGTAINYGYTF
clone size: NA; J gene: TRBJ1-6; V gene: TRBV7-9; D gene: NA; CDR3 DNA: TGTGCCAGCAGTCGCGAGGATTCTAATTCACCCCTCCACTTT; CDR3 protein: CASSREDSNSPLHF
clone size: once; J gene: TRBJ1-1; V gene: TRBV7-9; D gene: TRBD1; CDR3 DNA: TGTGCCAGCAGCTCCAACAGGGGAGAAGCTTTCTTT; CDR3 protein: CASSSNRGEAFF
clone size: NA; J gene: TRBJ1-5; V gene: TRBV18; D gene: NA; CDR3 DNA: TGTGCCAGCTCACCAGAGCAGGGGAGCAATCAGCCCCAGCATTTT; CDR3 protein: CASSPEQGSNQPQHF
clone size: NA; J gene: TRBJ1-3; V gene: TRBV9; D gene: NA; CDR3 DNA: TGTGCCAGCAGCGATCCGGAGGGGATTAATGGAAACACCATATATTTT; CDR3 protein: CASSDPEGINGNTIYF
clone size: few; J gene: TRBJ1-2; V gene: TRBV19; D gene: TRBD1; CDR3 DNA: TGTGCCAGTGTACATAGGGGGCCCCTCAACTATGGCTACACCTTC; CDR3 protein: CASVHRGPLNYGYTF
clone size: once; J gene: TRBJ2-5; V gene: TRBV5-1; D gene: TRBD1; CDR3 DNA: TGCGCCAGCAGCACGGGACAGGGAGGAGTGCCGTACCAAGAGACCCAGTACTTC; CDR3 protein: CASSTGQGGVPYQETQYF
clone size: few; J gene: TRBJ1-1; V gene: TRBV19; D gene: TRBD1; CDR3 DNA: TGTGCCAGTAGTTCCCGGACAGGGAATAAGAACACTGAAGCTTTCTTT; CDR3 protein: CASSSRTGNKNTEAFF
clone size: NA; J gene: TRBJ2-5; V gene: TRBV28; D gene: TRBD2; CDR3 DNA: TGTGCCAGCAGCCCGGGGGGGCAGGGGCAAGAGACCCAGTACTTC; CDR3 protein: CASSPGGQGQETQYF
clone size: NA; J gene: TRBJ1-2; V gene: TRBV28; D gene: TRBD1; CDR3 DNA: TGTGCCAGCAGGGGACAGGGTGTTGGCTACACCTTC; CDR3 protein: CASRGQGVGYTF
clone size: NA; J gene: TRBJ1-1; V gene: TRBV3-1/TRBV3-2; D gene: NA; CDR3 DNA: TGTGCCAGCAGCCTCACTGACAAAAACACTGAAGCTTTCTTT; CDR3 protein: CASSLTDKNTEAFF